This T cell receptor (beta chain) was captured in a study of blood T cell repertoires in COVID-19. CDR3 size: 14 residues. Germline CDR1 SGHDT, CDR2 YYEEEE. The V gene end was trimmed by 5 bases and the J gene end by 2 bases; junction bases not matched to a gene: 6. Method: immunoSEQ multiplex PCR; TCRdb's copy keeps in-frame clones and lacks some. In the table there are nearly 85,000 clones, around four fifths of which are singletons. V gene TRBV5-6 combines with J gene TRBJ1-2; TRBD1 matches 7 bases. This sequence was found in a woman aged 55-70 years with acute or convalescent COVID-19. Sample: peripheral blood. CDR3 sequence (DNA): TGTGCCAGCAGGTGGACAGGAAAGAACTATGGCTACACCTTC. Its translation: CASRWTGKNYGYTF.